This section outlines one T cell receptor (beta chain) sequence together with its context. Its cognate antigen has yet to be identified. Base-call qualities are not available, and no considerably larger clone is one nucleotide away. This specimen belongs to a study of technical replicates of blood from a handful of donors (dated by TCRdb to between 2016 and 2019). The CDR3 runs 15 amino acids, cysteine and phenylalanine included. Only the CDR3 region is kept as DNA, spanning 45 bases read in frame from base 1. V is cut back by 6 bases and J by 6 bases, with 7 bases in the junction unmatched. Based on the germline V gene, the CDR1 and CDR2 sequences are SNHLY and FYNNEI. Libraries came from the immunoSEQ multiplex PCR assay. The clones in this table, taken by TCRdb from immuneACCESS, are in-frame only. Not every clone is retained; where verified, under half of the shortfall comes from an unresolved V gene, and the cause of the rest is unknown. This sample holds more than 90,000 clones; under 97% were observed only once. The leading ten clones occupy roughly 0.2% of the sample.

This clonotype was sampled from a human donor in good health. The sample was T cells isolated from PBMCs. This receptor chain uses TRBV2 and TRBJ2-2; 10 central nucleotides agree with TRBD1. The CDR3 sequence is CASRTGTGEAGELFF. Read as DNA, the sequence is TGTGCCAGCAGAACCGGGACAGGGGAGGCCGGGGAGCTGTTTTTT.